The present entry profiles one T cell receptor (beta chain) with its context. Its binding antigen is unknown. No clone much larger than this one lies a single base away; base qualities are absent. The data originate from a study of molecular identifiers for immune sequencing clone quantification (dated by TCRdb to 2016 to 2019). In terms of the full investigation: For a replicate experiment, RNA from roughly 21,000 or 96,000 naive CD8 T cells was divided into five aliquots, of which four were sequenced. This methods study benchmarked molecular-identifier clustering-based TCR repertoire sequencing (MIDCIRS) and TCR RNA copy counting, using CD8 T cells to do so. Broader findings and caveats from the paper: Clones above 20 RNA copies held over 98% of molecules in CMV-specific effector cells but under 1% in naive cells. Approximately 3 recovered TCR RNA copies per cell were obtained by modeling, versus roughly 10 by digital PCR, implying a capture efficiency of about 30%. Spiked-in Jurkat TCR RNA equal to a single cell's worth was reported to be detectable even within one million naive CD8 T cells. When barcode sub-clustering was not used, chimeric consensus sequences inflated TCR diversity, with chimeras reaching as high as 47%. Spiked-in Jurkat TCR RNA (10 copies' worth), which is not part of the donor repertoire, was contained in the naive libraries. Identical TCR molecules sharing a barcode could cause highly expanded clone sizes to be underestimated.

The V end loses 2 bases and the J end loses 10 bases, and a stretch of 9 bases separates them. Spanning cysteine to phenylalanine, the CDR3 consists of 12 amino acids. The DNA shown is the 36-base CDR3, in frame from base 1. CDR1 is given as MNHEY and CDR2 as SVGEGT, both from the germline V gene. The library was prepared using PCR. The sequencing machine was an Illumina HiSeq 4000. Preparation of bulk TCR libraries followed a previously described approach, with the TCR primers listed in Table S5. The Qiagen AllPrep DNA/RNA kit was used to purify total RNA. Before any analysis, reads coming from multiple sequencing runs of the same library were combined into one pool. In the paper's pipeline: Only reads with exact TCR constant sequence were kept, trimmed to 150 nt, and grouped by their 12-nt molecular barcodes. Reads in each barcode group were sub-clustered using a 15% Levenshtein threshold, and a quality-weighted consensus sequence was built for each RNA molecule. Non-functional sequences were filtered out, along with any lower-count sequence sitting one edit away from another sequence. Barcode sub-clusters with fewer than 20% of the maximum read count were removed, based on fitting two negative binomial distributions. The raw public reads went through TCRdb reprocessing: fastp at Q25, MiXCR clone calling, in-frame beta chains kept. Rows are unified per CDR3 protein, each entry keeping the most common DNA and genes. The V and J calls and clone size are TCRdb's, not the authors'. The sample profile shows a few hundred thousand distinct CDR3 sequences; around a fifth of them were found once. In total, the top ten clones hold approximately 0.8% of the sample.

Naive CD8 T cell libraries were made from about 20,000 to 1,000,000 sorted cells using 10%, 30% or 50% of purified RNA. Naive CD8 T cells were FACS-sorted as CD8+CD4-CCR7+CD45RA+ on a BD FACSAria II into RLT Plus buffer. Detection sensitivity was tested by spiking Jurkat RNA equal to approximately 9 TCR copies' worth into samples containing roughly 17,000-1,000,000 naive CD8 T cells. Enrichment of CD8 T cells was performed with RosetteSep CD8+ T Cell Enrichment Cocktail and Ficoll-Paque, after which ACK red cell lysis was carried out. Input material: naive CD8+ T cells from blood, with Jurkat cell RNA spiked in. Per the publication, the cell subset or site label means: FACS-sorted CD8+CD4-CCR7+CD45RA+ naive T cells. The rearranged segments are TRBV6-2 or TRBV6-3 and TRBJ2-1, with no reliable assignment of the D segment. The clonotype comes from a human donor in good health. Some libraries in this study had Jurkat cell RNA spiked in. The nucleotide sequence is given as TGTGCCAGCAGTTACGCGGCGTCCGAGCAGTTCTTC. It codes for CASSYAASEQFF.